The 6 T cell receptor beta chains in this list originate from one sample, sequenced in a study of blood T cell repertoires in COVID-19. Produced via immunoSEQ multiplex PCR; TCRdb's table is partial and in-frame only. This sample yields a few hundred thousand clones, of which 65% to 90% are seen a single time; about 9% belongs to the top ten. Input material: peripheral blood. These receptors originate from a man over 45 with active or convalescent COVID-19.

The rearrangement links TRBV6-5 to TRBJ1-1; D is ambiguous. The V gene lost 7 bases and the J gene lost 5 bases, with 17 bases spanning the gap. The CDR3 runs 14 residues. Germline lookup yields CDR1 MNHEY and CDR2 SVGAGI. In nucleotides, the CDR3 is TGTGCCAGCATTACAGACTGGTCGGGGACTGAAGCTTTCTTT. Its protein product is CASITDWSGTEAFF.

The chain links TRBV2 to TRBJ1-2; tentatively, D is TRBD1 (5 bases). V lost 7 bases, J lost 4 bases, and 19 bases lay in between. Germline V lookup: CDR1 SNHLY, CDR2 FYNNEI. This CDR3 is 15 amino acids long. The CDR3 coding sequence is TGTGCCAGCAAACGGGATCGGGGGGACCCCTATGGCTACACCTTC. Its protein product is CASKRDRGDPYGYTF.

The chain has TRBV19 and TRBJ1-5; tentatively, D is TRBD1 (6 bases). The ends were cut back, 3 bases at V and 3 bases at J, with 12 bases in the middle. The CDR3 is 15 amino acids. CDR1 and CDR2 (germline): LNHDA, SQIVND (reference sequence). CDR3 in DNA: TGTGCCAGTAGTATGAGACAGGCTTACAATCAGCCCCAGCATTTT. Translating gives CASSMRQAYNQPQHF. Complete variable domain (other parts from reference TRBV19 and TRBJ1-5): DGGITQSPKYLFRKEGQNVTLSCEQNLNHDAMYWYRQDPGQGLRLIYYSQIVNDFQKGDIAEGYSVSREKKESFPLTVTSAQKNPTAFYLCASSMRQAYNQPQHFGDGTRLSIL.

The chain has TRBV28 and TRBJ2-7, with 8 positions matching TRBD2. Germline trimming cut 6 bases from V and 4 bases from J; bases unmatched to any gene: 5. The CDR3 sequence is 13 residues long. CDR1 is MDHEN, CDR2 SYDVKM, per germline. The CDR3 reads CASRGTSPYEQYF. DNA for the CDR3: TGTGCCAGCAGGGGGACTAGTCCTTACGAGCAGTACTTC.

This CDR3 reads CASTSQLYSNQPQHF. The CDR3 DNA reads TGTGCCAGCACTTCACAGCTATATAGCAATCAGCCCCAGCATTTT. The chain employs TRBV6-5 and TRBJ1-5; D remains ambiguous. V gave up 7 bases and J gave up 0 bases, with 13 bases separating them. This CDR3 spans 15 amino acids. From germline, CDR1 is MNHEY and CDR2 SVGAGI.

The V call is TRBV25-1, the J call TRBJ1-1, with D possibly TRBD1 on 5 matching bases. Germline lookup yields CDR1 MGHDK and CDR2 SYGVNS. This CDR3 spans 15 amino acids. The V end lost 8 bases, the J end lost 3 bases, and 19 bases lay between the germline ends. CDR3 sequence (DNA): TGTGCCAGCGGTCGTCGTGGAGGGGCCGACACTGAAGCTTTCTTT. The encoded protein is CASGRRGGADTEAFF. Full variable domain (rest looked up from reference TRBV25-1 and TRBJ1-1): EADIYQTPRYLVIGTGKKITLECSQTMGHDKMYWYQQDPGMELHLIHYSYGVNSTEKGDLSSESTVSRIRTEHFPLTLESARPSHTSQYLCASGRRGGADTEAFFGQGTRLTVV.